This T cell receptor beta chain emerged from a study of breast tumors, draining lymph nodes, adjacent tissues (dated by TCRdb to the mid-2010s). Context from the whole study: The study compared TCR beta repertoires across tumor, adjacent nontumor tissue and axillary lymph nodes from breast cancer patients. The study aimed to assess the relationships and possible T-cell exchange between tumor, surrounding tissue and draining lymph node repertoires in human breast cancer. The study at large found these results: Rather than being directly demonstrated, the conclusion that tumor T cells originate in lymph nodes was presented as consistent with a hypothesis. T-cell repertoire diversity in tumors was found to be lower than in lymph nodes but higher than in nontumor tissue, and preferential V and J gene usage was observed. The data were judged consistent with most tumor T cells deriving from the lymph node and then expanding within tumor tissue. Tumor and nontumor tissue repertoires were significantly more similar in luminal-like than in basal-like breast cancer.

Trimmed from V: 0 bases; trimmed from J: 3 bases; junction bases lacking a gene match: 7. The CDR3 runs 16 amino acids, cysteine and phenylalanine included. Only CDR3 DNA remains: 48 bases, in frame from the first base. Based on the germline V gene (reference sequence), the CDR1 and CDR2 sequences are LGHDT and YNNKEL. Lymph node samples came from the axillary draining lymph nodes of breast cancer patients. In regard to this clonotype: Its antigen is unknown. The record has no base qualities; no much larger clone is one base away.

The data were produced on an Illumina HiSeq 2000. TCR beta chain libraries were generated by multiplex PCR amplification. The amplified TCR beta chain products were analyzed by high-throughput sequencing. TCRdb ran its own pipeline on the public reads, namely fastp trimming at Q25 and MiXCR clone calling, and kept in-frame beta chains. Rows matching on CDR3 protein sequence are summarized as one entry with the most common DNA and genes. The sample table contains 170,000 or so distinct CDR3 sequences; only one count was recorded for about 30% of them. Around 4% of the sample is taken by the ten largest.

In this chain, TRBV3-1 is recombined with TRBJ2-7; TRBD1 agrees with 8 junctional bases. The TCR comes from a female donor with breast cancer. Some clones in this sample may be carry-over from other donors' samples. The sequenced sample consisted of axillary lymph node tissue. The CDR3 region: CASSQDVRTGSYEQYF. The DNA sequence is given as TGTGCCAGCAGCCAAGATGTTCGGACAGGGAGCTACGAGCAGTACTTC.